The 14 T cell receptor beta chains below all came from one sample that was sequenced in a study of a mutant IDH1 vaccine in newly diagnosed glioma. Time point given: week 23, last vaccination. Each dose delivered 300 ug of mutant IDH1 20-mer peptide subcutaneously with imiquimod. Assay used: immunoSEQ multiplex PCR; TCRdb lists only in-frame clones, some missing. This table holds 41,000 or so clones, 60% to 85% found once. No antigen has been identified for these receptors. This sample comprised PBMCs, obtained from a glioma patient whose treatment included an IDH1 peptide vaccine. These receptors all stem from a woman aged 40 to 50 with glioma. Some clones in this sample may be carry-over from other donors' samples.

This chain uses TRBV4-3 with TRBJ1-2; a possible D gene is TRBD1 (5 bases). CDR1 is LGHNA, CDR2 YSLEER, per germline. CDR3 length: 13 residues. Trimming removed 0 bases at V and 4 bases at J, with 6 bases between. DNA of the CDR3: TGCGCCAGCAGCCAAGAGGGACCCTATGGCTACACCTTC. Translating it yields CASSQEGPYGYTF.

The sample holds a few counts of this clone. The chain couples TRBV4-1 to TRBJ1-1, with no clear D. Per the germline V gene, CDR1 is MGHRA and CDR2 is YSYEKL. The germline V and J ends were trimmed by 0 bases and 6 bases, with 11 bases remaining between them. The CDR3 is made up of 14 amino acids. The CDR3 coding sequence is TGCGCCAGCAGCCAAGAAGGAACCTTCCCTGAAGCTTTCTTT. Its translation is CASSQEGTFPEAFF.

The rearrangement links TRBV9 to TRBJ2-1; the match to TRBD2 covers 10 bases. Germline loops: CDR1 SGDLS, CDR2 YYNGEE. The CDR3 runs 15 residues. The J segment lost 8 bases and the V segment lost 6 bases, leaving 11 bases of the junction unmatched. CDR3 DNA sequence: TGTGCCAGCACCCGAGCGGGGGGGCATTCTGATGAGCAGTTCTTC. It codes for CASTRAGGHSDEQFF.

The J gene is TRBJ2-7, the V gene TRBV10-3; D possibly corresponds to TRBD1 (6 bases). Germline V gene sequence: CDR1 ENHRY, CDR2 SYGVKD. The CDR3 runs 11 residues. The V gene lost 2 bases and the J gene lost 9 bases, with 8 bases spanning the gap. The CDR3 DNA is TGTGCCATCAGTGAGGACAGGTCGCAGTACTTC. It specifies CAISEDRSQYF.

This chain links TRBV9 with TRBJ2-5; D possibly corresponds to TRBD1 (5 bases). Germline CDR1 is SGDLS and CDR2 is YYNGEE. The length of the CDR3 is 14 residues. V lost 0 bases to trimming and J lost 2 bases, with 8 bases between them. The CDR3 coding sequence is TGTGCCAGCAGCGTAGGACAGATACAAGAGACCCAGTACTTC. Translated: CASSVGQIQETQYF.

The V call is TRBV11-2, the J call TRBJ1-4; D may be TRBD1 (5 bases). The germline V gene has CDR1 SGHAT and CDR2 FQNNGV. V shed 7 bases and J shed 5 bases, with 11 bases lying between them. The CDR3 is made up of 13 amino acids. For the CDR3, the DNA is TGTGCCAGCACCAGGGACCGCAATGAAAAACTGTTTTTT. This sequence encodes CASTRDRNEKLFF. Full variable domain (remainder filled in from reference TRBV11-2 and TRBJ1-4): EAGVAQSPRYKIIEKRQSVAFWCNPISGHATLYWYQQILGQGPKLLIQFQNNGVVDDSQLPKDRFSAERLKGVDSTLKIQPAKLEDSAVYLCASTRDRNEKLFFGSGTQLSVL.

The chain joins TRBV7-9 to TRBJ1-4, with 9 nucleotides matching TRBD1. Germline V lookup: CDR1 SEHNR, CDR2 FQNEAQ (reference sequence). This CDR3 comprises 16 residues. V was pared by 5 bases and J by 5 bases, with 9 bases of the junction left unmatched. CDR3: CASSVPPGQGNEKLFF. In DNA, the CDR3 is TGTGCCAGCAGCGTCCCCCCGGGACAGGGAAATGAAAAACTGTTTTTT.

The CDR3 DNA sequence: TGTGCCAGTAGTATGCAACGGGAATGGAATCAGCCCCAGCATTTT. Protein: CASSMQREWNQPQHF. V and J are TRBV19 and TRBJ1-5; no clear D. CDR3 length: 15 amino acids. V was trimmed by 3 bases and J by 4 bases, leaving 13 bases between them. CDR1 and CDR2 (germline): LNHDA, SQIVND (reference sequence).

The chain employs TRBV4-1 and TRBJ2-7; 11 bases match TRBD2. The V gene end was trimmed by 2 bases and the J gene end by 7 bases; junction bases not matched to a gene: 13. The CDR3 consists of 17 residues. CDR1 is MGHRA and CDR2 is YSYEKL in the germline V gene. Written as DNA, the CDR3 is TGCGCCAGCAGCCAATTTTCTCTAGCGGGAGGCGGAGGGGAGCAGTACTTC. The encoded protein is CASSQFSLAGGGGEQYF.

The sample holds one count of this clone. This chain links TRBV5-3 with TRBJ2-1; 8 nucleotides line up with TRBD2. TRBV5-3 is marked as an open reading frame, function uncertain. The CDR3 consists of 17 residues. The V segment lost 1 base and the J segment 6 bases; nucleotides outside the gene matches: 12. CDR3 protein: CARSLFPAGVYCNEQFF. The DNA for the CDR3 is TGTGCCAGAAGCTTGTTCCCAGCGGGAGTTTACTGCAATGAGCAGTTCTTC.

The rearrangement joins TRBV7-9 to TRBJ2-1, with 8 positions matching TRBD1. Germline CDR1 and CDR2: SEHNR and FQNEAQ (reference sequence). Losses at the gene ends were 7 bases for V and 7 bases for J; bases not matched to a gene: 3. This CDR3 region has 12 residues. The CDR3 reads CASTRDRNEQFF. CDR3 nucleotide sequence: TGTGCCAGCACCAGGGACAGGAATGAGCAGTTCTTC.

This chain links TRBV5-4 with TRBJ1-1; D call uncertain. V was shortened by 0 bases and J by 1 base, with 10 bases between the two germline ends. The CDR3 spans 15 residues. Looked up from germline, CDR1 is SGHNT and CDR2 is YYREEE (reference sequence). The CDR3 loop reads CASSLGSQANTEAFF. The CDR3, as DNA: TGTGCCAGCAGCTTGGGGTCCCAGGCGAACACTGAAGCTTTCTTT.

The gene calls are TRBV9 and TRBJ2-1; D not certain. V shed 0 bases and J shed 9 bases, with 13 bases lying between them. Germline CDR1 reads SGDLS; CDR2 reads YYNGEE. The CDR3 covers 14 residues. The CDR3 DNA reads TGTGCCAGCAGCGTAGGATCCGGGTGGGGTGAGCAGTTCTTC. This sequence encodes CASSVGSGWGEQFF.

This clone was observed a handful of times. V and J are TRBV7-2 and TRBJ2-2; the D gene is possibly TRBD1 (6 bases). Trimming left V 4 bases short and J 5 bases short, with 20 bases between. CDR1 is SGHTA, CDR2 FQGNSA, per germline. This CDR3 has 17 amino acids. The CDR3 is CASSSPGGTIRTGELFF. CDR3 in DNA: TGTGCCAGCAGCTCGCCTGGGGGCACCATCAGGACCGGGGAGCTGTTTTTT. The whole variable domain, filled in from reference TRBV7-2 and TRBJ2-2, reads GAGVSQSPSNKVTEKGKDVELRCDPISGHTALYWYRQSLGQGLEFLIYFQGNSAPDKSGLPSDRFSAERTGGSVSTLTIQRTQQEDSAVYLCASSSPGGTIRTGELFFGEGSRLTVL.